Listed here are 18 T cell receptor beta chains from one sample, sequenced in a study of untreated major depressive disorder. Measured with immunoSEQ multiplex PCR; TCRdb has only the in-frame clones, and not every one. The sample consists of about 21,000 clones, just under 90% of them appearing once. Sequenced sample: CD4+ T cells from PBMCs. The receptors were sampled from a woman aged 40 to 50 in good health.

The CDR3 sequence is CASSWMTGKGSYEQYF. CDR3 sequence (DNA): TGTGCCAGCAGTTGGATGACAGGGAAAGGCTCCTACGAGCAGTACTTC. The chain joins TRBV6-6 to TRBJ2-7, with 7 bases identical to TRBD1. Germline V gene lookup returns CDR1 MNHNY and CDR2 SVGAGI (reference sequence). This CDR3 contains 16 residues. Trimming cost V 4 bases and J 0 bases; bases outside gene matches: 9.

This clone showed up just once. The rearrangement links TRBV20-1 to TRBJ2-7, with D perhaps matching TRBD1 (5 bases). The CDR3 extends over 11 amino acids. Germline V gene data show CDR1 as DFQATT and CDR2 as SNEGSKA (reference sequence). The germline V and J ends were trimmed by 5 bases and 5 bases, with 10 bases remaining between them. CDR3 protein: CSAFPTDEQYF. As DNA, the CDR3 is TGCAGTGCTTTCCCGACAGACGAGCAGTACTTC.

The rearrangement joins TRBV29-1 to TRBJ1-6; no definite D call. CDR1 is SQVTM, CDR2 ANQGSEA, per germline. The CDR3 covers 13 residues. The V and J ends lost 3 bases and 7 bases respectively, with 10 bases between them. CDR3 residues: CSVETDTNSPLHF. DNA for the CDR3: TGCAGCGTTGAGACCGATACAAATTCACCCCTCCACTTT.

The chain has TRBV7-9 and TRBJ2-5; 7 bases line up with TRBD1. Germline values: CDR1 SEHNR, CDR2 FQNEAQ (reference sequence). J was trimmed by 5 bases and V by 5 bases; bases with no gene match: 8. There are 14 residues in the CDR3. CDR3 coding DNA: TGTGCCAGCAGCCCCGCCGGGACAGACGAGACCCAGTACTTC. Residues: CASSPAGTDETQYF.

This rearrangement joins TRBV18 to TRBJ1-1; 7 bases are a match to TRBD1. Germline CDR1 KGHSH, CDR2 LQKENI. The CDR3 sequence is 12 residues long. V gave up 2 bases and J gave up 12 bases; unmatched junction bases: 6. The CDR3: CASSPGQGVTFF. The DNA of the CDR3 is TGTGCCAGCTCACCAGGGCAGGGGGTTACTTTCTTT.

The chain has TRBV6-5 and TRBJ1-2; 7 bases line up with TRBD1. The V gene's germline CDR1 is MNHEY and CDR2 SVGAGI. Losses at the gene ends were 5 bases for V and 4 bases for J; bases not matched to a gene: 7. The CDR3 totals 14 residues. The CDR3 spells CASSPDRISYGYTF. For the CDR3, the DNA is TGTGCCAGCAGTCCGGACAGGATTAGCTATGGCTACACCTTC.

The sample holds one count of this clone. V and J are TRBV18 and TRBJ2-1; 13 bases are shared with TRBD2. CDR1 is KGHSH and CDR2 is LQKENI in the germline V gene. There are 14 residues in the CDR3. The J segment lost 9 bases and the V segment lost 4 bases, leaving 3 bases of the junction unmatched. CDR3 bases: TGTGCCAGCTCACACGGACTAGCGGGGGCTGAGCAGTTCTTC. This codes for CASSHGLAGAEQFF.

CDR3 in amino acids: CASGLGGSYNEQFF. In nucleotides, the CDR3 is TGTGCTAGTGGTTTAGGCGGCTCCTACAATGAGCAGTTCTTC. The chain couples TRBV12-5 to TRBJ2-1; no reliable D call. CDR3 length equals 14 residues. V was shortened by 3 bases and J by 0 bases, with 6 bases between the two germline ends. Germline V gene sequence: CDR1 LGHNT, CDR2 FRNRAP. Full variable domain (remainder filled in from reference TRBV12-5 and TRBJ2-1): DARVTQTPRHKVTEMGQEVTMRCQPILGHNTVFWYRQTMMQGLELLAYFRNRAPLDDSGMPKDRFSAEMPDATLATLKIQPSEPRDSAVYFCASGLGGSYNEQFFGPGTRLTVL.

This chain links TRBV2 with TRBJ1-2; no definite D call. Trimming took 2 bases from V and 6 from J, leaving 10 bases between them. The germline gives CDR1 SNHLY, CDR2 FYNNEI. The CDR3 totals 13 residues. CDR3 DNA sequence: TGTGCCAGCAGTGAAACGAGGGATCATGGCTACACCTTC. Translation gives CASSETRDHGYTF. The variable domain in full, with the rest retrieved from reference TRBV2 and TRBJ1-2, is EPEVTQTPSHQVTQMGQEVILRCVPISNHLYFYWYRQILGQKVEFLVSFYNNEISEKSEIFDDQFSVERPDGSNFTLKIRSTKLEDSAMYFCASSETRDHGYTFGSGTRLTVV.

In DNA, the CDR3 is TGCAGTGCTTGCGGGGACACTGAAGCTTTCTTT. This gives the protein CSACGDTEAFF. The chain has TRBV20-1 and TRBJ1-1; unclear D gene. The V gene lost 5 bases and the J gene lost 3 bases, with 7 bases spanning the gap. CDR3 size: 11 residues. Germline lookup yields CDR1 DFQATT and CDR2 SNEGSKA (reference sequence).

The chain carries TRBV19 and TRBJ2-2; D is perhaps TRBD1 or TRBD2 (5 bases each). This CDR3 region has 16 residues. The V gene lost 7 bases and the J gene lost 4 bases, with 19 bases spanning the gap. Germline-derived CDR1 and CDR2 are LNHDA and SQIVND (reference sequence). The CDR3, as DNA: TGTGCCAGTACCCGCTCCGGGACCCGCCGCACCGGGGAGCTGTTTTTT. Its protein is CASTRSGTRRTGELFF.

This clone was observed a single time. V and J are TRBV6-9 and TRBJ2-1; D might be TRBD1 (6 bases). The CDR3 runs 15 residues. V was cut by 2 bases and J by 7 bases, with 15 bases left in between. Germline V gene lookup returns CDR1 MNHGY and CDR2 SVAAGI. CDR3 amino acids: CASSYASTGCNEQFF. CDR3 coding DNA: TGTGCCAGCAGTTATGCGTCGACAGGTTGTAATGAGCAGTTCTTC.

This clone appeared once. Here the CDR3 DNA reads TGTGCCAGCAGCTTAGGGGCAGGGATGAACACTGAAGCTTTCTTT. Encoded protein: CASSLGAGMNTEAFF. The gene calls are TRBV11-3 and TRBJ1-1, with a tentative D call TRBD1 (5 bases). Trimming took 1 base from V and 0 from J, leaving 9 bases between them. The germline CDR1 and CDR2 sequences are SGHNT and YENEEA. The CDR3 is made up of 15 amino acids.

This chain links TRBV19 with TRBJ2-7, with D possibly being TRBD1 (6 bases). The CDR3 consists of 14 residues. V lost 7 bases and J lost 0, with 13 bases in between. In germline, CDR1 is LNHDA, CDR2 SQIVND (reference sequence). The CDR3 DNA reads TGTGCCAGTAAACAGGGCTACAGCTCCTACGAGCAGTACTTC. This sequence encodes CASKQGYSSYEQYF.

This clone was counted between two and nine times. V usage is TRBV18 and J usage is TRBJ1-6, with 7 bases identical to TRBD1. This CDR3 is built from 17 residues. Germline CDR1 and CDR2: KGHSH and LQKENI. V shed 5 bases, J shed 7 bases, and the junction held 14 bases outside the gene matches. The CDR3 region has the DNA TGTGCCAGCTCAACAACCCCCTGGACAGGATGGAATTCACCCCTCCACTTT. Residues: CASSTTPWTGWNSPLHF.

The V call is TRBV11-2, the J call TRBJ1-5; D unclear. Trimming removed 1 base at V and 1 base at J, with 8 bases between. Looked up from germline, CDR1 is SGHAT and CDR2 is FQNNGV. This CDR3 region has 15 residues. As DNA, the CDR3 is TGTGCCAGCAGCTTAGTAGGCAAGAGCAATCAGCCCCAGCATTTT. It specifies CASSLVGKSNQPQHF.

The DNA of the CDR3 is TGTGCCAGCAGTGAAGGGATAAACACCATATATTTT. Its translation: CASSEGINTIYF. V gene TRBV6-1 combines with J gene TRBJ1-3; no definite D call. This CDR3 comprises 12 residues. CDR1 and CDR2 from the germline V gene are MNHNS and SASEGT. Trimming pared 1 base from V and 6 bases from J, leaving 4 bases between.

This clone was seen a few times. The chain uses TRBV18 and TRBJ1-5, with D possibly matching TRBD1 (5 bases). Trimming pared 1 base from V and 2 bases from J, leaving 9 bases between. Germline CDR1 KGHSH, CDR2 LQKENI. This CDR3 is 15 amino acids long. The CDR3 nucleotides read TGTGCCAGCTCACCACTGCAGGGCGGCAATCAGCCCCAGCATTTT. Its protein is CASSPLQGGNQPQHF.